This section outlines one T cell receptor beta chain sequence together with its context. Its binding antigen is unknown. No base-level quality is on record; no much larger clone is a single base apart. The source of the sample is a study of blood T cell repertoires in COVID-19 (dated by TCRdb to 2020 to 2022). About the investigation overall: Samples from collaborators originated in the United States, Italy and Spain and spanned both the acute and convalescent phases of COVID-19. The repertoires were made available in a free public database intended to serve as a resource for research on the immune response to SARS-CoV-2. The samples were drawn from the first 160 participants of the ongoing ImmuneRACE study and from roughly 1,300 subjects provided by 6 global collaborators. Nearly every sample came with metadata listing a de-identified subject ID, COVID-19 status, age in years and sex. Where available, HLA class I and class II types were taken from metadata supplied by the sample provider and were not determined by assay-based typing. Subjects who had been exposed to COVID-19, were actively infected with it, or had recovered from it provided the deeply sampled blood TCRbeta repertoires that made up the dataset. The material from the prospective study consisted of cDNA or gDNA derived from T cells, B-cell-depleted T cells, or PBMCs. Results and caveats for the whole study, not just this receptor: The quantity of clinical and demographic metadata differed by source and by participant and was supplied without curation.

Germline trimming amounts to 0 bases on V and 2 bases on J, with 4 as the count of junction bases outside the gene matches. From its cysteine to its phenylalanine, the CDR3 spans 16 amino acids. Left in the record is the CDR3 DNA by itself, 48 bases read in frame from the first base. Sequences LGHDT (CDR1) and YNNKEL (CDR2) are obtained from the germline V gene (reference sequence). TCRbeta CDR3 regions were amplified from genomic DNA using the immunoSEQ Assay, a bias-controlled multiplex PCR. On the study's bioinformatics: Nucleated cell counts per sample were estimated from amplification of reference gene primers within the assay. To quantify the absolute abundance of each unique TCRbeta CDR3 rearrangement, sequence reads were collapsed and filtered. For each sample, productive Simpson clonality was calculated as the square root of Simpson's diversity index across productive rearrangements. This is the immuneACCESS table as TCRdb keeps it, with only in-frame sequences that have V and J called. A part of the clones is gone; compared with another copy, unresolved V genes explain less than half, and the rest is unexplained. V and J calls and clone size are given by that table; D and trimming were obtained from the DNA. This sample comprises approximately 300,000 clones, 80% to 90% of them detected only once. The leading ten clones occupy around 4.6% of the sample.

Enrolling through a virtual design, the prospective study's participants ranged in age from about 18 to 89 years and lived across more than 20 United States geographic areas. In the prospective study, participants were assigned to cohorts based on the clinical history participants reported in a screening survey and a study questionnaire. For ImmuneRACE Cohort 3, a participant was defined as recovered based on two consecutive negative NP/OP PCR tests, clearance by a healthcare professional, or resolution of symptoms. In the prospective study, whole blood, serum and a nasopharyngeal or oropharyngeal swab were collected from each participant by mobile phlebotomists. Over a 2-month period, participants in the prospective study had the option of providing additional blood draws and questionnaires. Before DNA extraction, prospective study blood samples were shipped either frozen or at room temperature.

Rearrangement joined TRBV3-1 (or the pseudogene TRBV3-2) to TRBJ2-3, and 8 junctional nucleotides match TRBD2. The TCR comes from a man younger than 40 who had recovered from COVID-19. The sequenced material came from PBMCs or T cells enriched from blood (not recorded which). The DNA sequence is TGTGCCAGCAGCCAAGAGGGGACTAGGGTCACAGATACGCAGTATTTT. Its translation is CASSQEGTRVTDTQYF.